This T cell receptor (beta chain) emerged from a study of response to subunit inactivated influenza vaccine. CDR3 size: 14 residues. Trimming removed 4 bases from V and 2 bases from J, with 8 bases in between. Germline CDR1 and CDR2: KGHDR and SFDVKD. One entry per CDR3 protein results from TCRdb running MiXCR on the RT-PCR reads. The sample holds 550,000 to 800,000 distinct CDR3 sequences, about 14% seen once. Regarding the study as a whole: Authors suggested few new T cells are recruited by each seasonal influenza vaccination.

In this sample, this clonotype turned up many times. Its target is not known. Sequences were derived from PBMCs from blood, sampled around 14 days before vaccination. This TCR was sampled from a man in his fifties or sixties who received an inactivated influenza vaccine. The chain joins TRBV24-1 to TRBJ2-1, with unresolved D. The CDR3 DNA follows: TGTGCCACCAGTGAGGGCGTCCCCTACAATGAGCAGTTCTTC. Translating gives CATSEGVPYNEQFF.